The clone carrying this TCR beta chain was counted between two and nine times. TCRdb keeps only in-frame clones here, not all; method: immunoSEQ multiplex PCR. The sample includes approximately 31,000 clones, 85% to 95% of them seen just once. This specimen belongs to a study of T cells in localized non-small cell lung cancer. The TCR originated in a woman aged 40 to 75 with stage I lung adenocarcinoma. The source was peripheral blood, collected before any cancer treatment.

This CDR3 is CASSEVRMIQPQHF. The CDR3 DNA follows: TGTGCCAGCAGTGAAGTGAGAATGATTCAGCCCCAGCATTTT. This rearrangement joins TRBV2 to TRBJ1-5; D not certain. Germline V gene data show CDR1 as SNHLY and CDR2 as FYNNEI. The V gene lost 1 base and the J gene lost 6 bases, with 10 bases spanning the gap. The CDR3 spans 14 residues.